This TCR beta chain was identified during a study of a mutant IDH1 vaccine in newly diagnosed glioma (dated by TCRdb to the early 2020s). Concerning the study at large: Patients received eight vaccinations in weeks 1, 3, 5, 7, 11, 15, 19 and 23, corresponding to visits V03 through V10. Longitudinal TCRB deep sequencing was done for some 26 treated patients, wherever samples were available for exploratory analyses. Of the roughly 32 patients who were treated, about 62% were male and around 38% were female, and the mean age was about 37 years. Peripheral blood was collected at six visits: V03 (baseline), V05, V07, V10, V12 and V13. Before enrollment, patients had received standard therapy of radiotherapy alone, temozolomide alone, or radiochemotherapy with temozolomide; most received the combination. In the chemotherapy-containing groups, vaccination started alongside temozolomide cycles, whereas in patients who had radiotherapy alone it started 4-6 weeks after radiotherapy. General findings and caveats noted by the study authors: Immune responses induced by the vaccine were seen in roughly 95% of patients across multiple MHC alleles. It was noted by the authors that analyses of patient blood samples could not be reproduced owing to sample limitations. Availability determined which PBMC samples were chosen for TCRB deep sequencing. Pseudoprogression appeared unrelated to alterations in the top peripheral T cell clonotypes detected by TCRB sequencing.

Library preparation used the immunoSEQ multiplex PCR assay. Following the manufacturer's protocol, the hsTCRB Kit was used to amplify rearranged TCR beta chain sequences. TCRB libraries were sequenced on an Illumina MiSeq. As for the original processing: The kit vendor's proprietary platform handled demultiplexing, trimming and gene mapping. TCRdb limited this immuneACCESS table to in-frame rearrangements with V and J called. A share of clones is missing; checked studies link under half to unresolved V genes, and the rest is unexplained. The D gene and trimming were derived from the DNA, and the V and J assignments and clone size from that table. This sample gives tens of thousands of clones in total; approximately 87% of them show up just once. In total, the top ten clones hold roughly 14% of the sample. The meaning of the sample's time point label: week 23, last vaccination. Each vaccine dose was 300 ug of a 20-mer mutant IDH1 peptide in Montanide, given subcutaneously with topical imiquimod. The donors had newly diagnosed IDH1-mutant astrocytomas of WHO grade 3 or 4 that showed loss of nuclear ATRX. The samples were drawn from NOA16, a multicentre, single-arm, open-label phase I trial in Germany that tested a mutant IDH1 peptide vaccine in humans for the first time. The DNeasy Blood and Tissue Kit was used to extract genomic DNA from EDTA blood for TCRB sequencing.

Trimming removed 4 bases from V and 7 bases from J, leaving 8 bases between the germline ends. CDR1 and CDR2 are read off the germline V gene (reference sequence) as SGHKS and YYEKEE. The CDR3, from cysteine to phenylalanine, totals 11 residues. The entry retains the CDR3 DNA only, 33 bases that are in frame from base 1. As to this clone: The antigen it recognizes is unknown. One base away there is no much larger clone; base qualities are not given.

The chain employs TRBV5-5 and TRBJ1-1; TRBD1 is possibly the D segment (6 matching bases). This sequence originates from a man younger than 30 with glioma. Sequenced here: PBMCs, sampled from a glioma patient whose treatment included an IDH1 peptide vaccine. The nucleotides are TGTGCCAGCAGCCGGACAGTTGAAGCTTTCTTT. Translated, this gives CASSRTVEAFF. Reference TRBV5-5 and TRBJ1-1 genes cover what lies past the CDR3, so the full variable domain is DAGVTQSPTHLIKTRGQQVTLRCSPISGHKSVSWYQQVLGQGPQFIFQYYEKEERGRGNFPDRFSARQFPNYSSELNVNALLLGDSALYLCASSRTVEAFFGQGTRLTVV.